A selection of T cell receptor beta chains follows, all from one sample in a study of shared clonotypes between healthy human individuals. Assay used: immunoSEQ multiplex PCR; TCRdb lists only in-frame clones, some missing. The sample shows approximately 1,000,000 clones, around 78% of them seen only once. What was sequenced was memory CD4+ T cells from PBMCs. These receptor sequences come from a man younger than 30 in good health. Some clones in this sample may be carry-over from other donors' samples. CDR3s include the opening cysteine and the closing phenylalanine or tryptophan. Each record gives: clone size, J gene, D gene, V gene, CDR3 protein, CDR3 DNA. D genes are given only for firm matches. Some rows mark clone size as missing; the rest say once, few, many or name a class of expanded clone.

>-|TRBJ1-1|-|TRBV7-2
CASSLIGGSTEAFF
TGTGCCAGCAGCTTAATTGGGGGAAGCACTGAAGCTTTCTTT
>-|TRBJ2-3|-|TRBV5-1
CASSGQITGEVDTQYF
TGCGCCAGCAGCGGTCAGATAACAGGGGAGGTGGATACGCAGTATTTT
>-|TRBJ2-7|-|TRBV9
CASSPRADGYYEQYF
TGTGCCAGCAGCCCTCGGGCGGATGGCTACTACGAGCAGTACTTC
>-|TRBJ1-5|TRBD1|TRBV6-1
CASSDGQADNQPQHF
TGTGCCAGCAGTGATGGACAGGCCGACAATCAGCCCCAGCATTTT
>-|TRBJ2-1|TRBD1|TRBV18
CASSLIDRGEQFF
TGTGCCAGCTCACTGATAGACAGGGGTGAGCAGTTCTTC
>-|TRBJ2-5|-|TRBV2
CASSGSGQPWETQYF
TGTGCCAGCAGTGGTTCGGGGCAACCCTGGGAGACCCAGTACTTC
>once|TRBJ1-1|-|TRBV7-2
CASSTKQGTNTEAFF
TGTGCCAGCAGCACGAAACAGGGCACGAACACTGAAGCTTTCTTT
>-|TRBJ1-4|-|TRBV28
CGHKGGGISEKLFF
TGTGGGCACAAGGGAGGGGGTATTAGCGAAAAACTGTTTTTT
>-|TRBJ2-1|-|TRBV15
CATSRASGWGREQFF
TGTGCCACCAGCAGAGCCTCGGGGTGGGGACGCGAGCAGTTCTTC
>few|TRBJ2-4|-|TRBV10-3
CAISQAAQRGNIQYF
TGTGCCATCAGCCAAGCGGCTCAAAGGGGGAACATTCAGTACTTC
>-|TRBJ2-7|TRBD1|TRBV7-2
CASGRDRGNEQYF
TGTGCCAGCGGCCGGGACAGGGGAAACGAGCAGTACTTC
>once|TRBJ1-2|-|TRBV10-3
CAIRAQEGLAFNYGYTF
TGTGCCATCAGGGCACAGGAAGGCTTGGCCTTTAACTATGGCTACACCTTC
>-|TRBJ2-7|TRBD2|TRBV6-5
CASSYDGTSGYEQYF
TGTGCCAGCAGTTACGATGGGACTAGCGGCTACGAGCAGTACTTC
>-|TRBJ2-7|-|TRBV5-3
CARSLGAAYEQYF
TGTGCCAGAAGCTTGGGAGCGGCCTACGAGCAGTACTTC
>few|TRBJ1-1|-|TRBV12-5
CASGLEGGTEAFF
TGTGCTAGTGGTTTGGAAGGGGGCACTGAAGCTTTCTTT